A single sample gave rise to the 10 T cell receptor beta chains below, sequenced in a study of CD8+CD57+ T cells in acquired aplastic anemia. For sequencing, patients were chosen who had shown expansion of CD8+CD57+ cells by flow cytometry. Profiling that covered TCR beta VDJ and CDR3 relied on genomic DNA as its template. Each CDR3 protein is one row after TCRdb ran MiXCR on the reads. The table shows 170,000 or so distinct CDR3 sequences, with more than 60% occurring only once. The sample was sorted CD4+, CD8+, or CD8+CD57+ T cells (not recorded which) from PBMCs. The receptors here all came from a human donor with aplastic anemia.

The V and J genes are TRBV24-1 and TRBJ1-6; D unclear. V was clipped by 4 bases and J by 8 bases, with 11 bases between them. The length of the CDR3 is 14 residues. The germline V gene encodes CDR1 KGHDR and CDR2 SFDVKD. CDR3 region: CATSDPGSDSPLHF. For the CDR3, the DNA is TGTGCCACCAGTGACCCAGGATCTGATTCACCCCTCCACTTT.

This clonotype was seen repeatedly, ten times or more. The rearrangement joins TRBV20-1 to TRBJ2-5; D might be TRBD1 (6 bases). The V end was cut by 0 bases, the J end by 1 base, with 15 bases between. CDR1 is DFQATT and CDR2 is SNEGSKA in the germline V gene (reference sequence). This CDR3 has 16 residues. The CDR3 DNA reads as TGCAGTGCTAGAGATCTTTTCTGGACAGCCCAAGAGACCCAGTACTTC. Translation: CSARDLFWTAQETQYF.

This clonotype was counted once. A much larger clonotype is one base distant, so this may be a read error. The chain joins TRBV6-4 to TRBJ2-3; 11 bases line up with TRBD2. This CDR3 has 15 amino acids. Germline CDR1 and CDR2: MRHNA and SNTAGT. CDR3 loop: CASALLAGESETQYF. DNA of the CDR3: TGTGCCAGCGCACTACTAGCGGGGGAATCAGAGACGCAGTATTTT.

The table lists this clonotype with a count of one. The chain carries TRBV19 and TRBJ1-1; D is ambiguous. The germline V and J ends were trimmed by 3 bases and 6 bases, with 23 bases remaining between them. The CDR3 contains 17 residues. The germline gives CDR1 LNHDA, CDR2 SQIVND (reference sequence). The CDR3 here is CASSMVGREPFLPEAFF. In DNA, the CDR3 is TGTGCCAGTAGTATGGTAGGCCGGGAACCTTTTTTGCCTGAAGCTTTCTTT.

This chain connects TRBV12-3 or TRBV12-4 to TRBJ1-5, with 7 bases that match TRBD1. The CDR3 consists of 13 residues. V lost 5 bases to trimming and J lost 9 bases; unmatched junction nucleotides: 7. Here the CDR3 reads CASSTGEERPQHF. The CDR3 DNA reads TGTGCCAGCAGTACAGGGGAGGAGCGGCCCCAGCATTTT.

This clonotype was detected a few times. The J gene is TRBJ1-6, the V gene TRBV7-9; 8 bases are shared with TRBD1. The V gene end was trimmed by 3 bases and the J gene end by 5 bases; junction bases not matched to a gene: 0. Germline values: CDR1 SEHNR, CDR2 FQNEAQ (reference sequence). The CDR3 runs to 14 residues. DNA of the CDR3: TGTGCCAGCAGCTTGGACAGGGATAATTCACCCCTCCACTTT. Translating it yields CASSLDRDNSPLHF.

This clonotype was seen just once. This rearrangement joins TRBV29-1 to TRBJ2-7, with TRBD2 matching 11 bases. The CDR3 length is 16 residues. The germline V gene has CDR1 SQVTM and CDR2 ANQGSEA. The trim removed 6 bases at V and 1 base at J, leaving 11 bases unmatched. CDR3 DNA sequence: TGCAGCGTACAGGGGACCACTAGCGGGAGTTCCTACGAGCAGTACTTC. Encoded protein: CSVQGTTSGSSYEQYF.

This chain uses TRBV15 with TRBJ2-7; the D is unclear. The CDR3 consists of 15 residues. Germline CDR1 reads LNHNV; CDR2 reads YYDKDF (reference sequence). The V end was cut by 3 bases, the J end by 5 bases, with 17 bases between. The CDR3 sequence: CATSRDTSIGDEQYF. The CDR3, as DNA: TGTGCCACCAGCAGGGATACTTCTATTGGGGACGAGCAGTACTTC. The entire variable domain, with the rest obtained from reference TRBV15 and TRBJ2-7, is as follows: DAMVIQNPRYQVTQFGKPVTLSCSQTLNHNVMYWYQQKSSQAPKLLFHYYDKDFNNEADTPDNFQSRRPNTSFCFLDIRSPGLGDTAMYLCATSRDTSIGDEQYFGPGTRLTVT.

As regards this clonotype: A clone one base away is much larger, so this may be a read error. Since the CDR3 does not end with the conserved phenylalanine or tryptophan, this likely comes from a read error. The rearrangement joins TRBV10-3 to TRBJ2-1, with 15 nucleotides matching TRBD2. CDR1 is ENHRY and CDR2 is SYGVKD in the germline V gene. CDR3 length: 17 residues. CDR3 protein: CASSPGLAGGLYNEQFI. CDR3 DNA sequence: TGTGCCAGCAGTCCCGGACTAGCGGGGGGGCTATACAATGAGCAGTTCATC.

This chain joins TRBV25-1 and TRBJ2-1; D ambiguous. Trimming removed 6 bases from V and 8 bases from J, with 14 bases in between. The CDR3 sequence is 13 residues long. Looked up from germline, CDR1 is MGHDK and CDR2 is SYGVNS. In DNA form, the CDR3 reads TGTGCCAGCAGCGCGGCCGCGAGCGATGAGCAGTTCTTC. As protein: CASSAAASDEQFF.